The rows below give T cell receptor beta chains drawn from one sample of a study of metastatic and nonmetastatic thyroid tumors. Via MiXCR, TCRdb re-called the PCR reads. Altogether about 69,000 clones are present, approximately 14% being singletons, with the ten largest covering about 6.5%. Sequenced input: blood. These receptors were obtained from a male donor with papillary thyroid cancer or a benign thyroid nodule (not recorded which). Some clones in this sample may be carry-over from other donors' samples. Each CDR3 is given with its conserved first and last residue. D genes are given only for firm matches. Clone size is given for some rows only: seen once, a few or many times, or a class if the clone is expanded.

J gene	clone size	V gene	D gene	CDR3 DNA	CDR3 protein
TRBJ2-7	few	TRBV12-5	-	TGTGCTAGTGCCGACGGGGACGGTGGTGTCTACGAGCAGTACTTC	CASADGDGGVYEQYF
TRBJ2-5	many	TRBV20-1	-	TGCAGTGCTAGACCCGTACTTAGCAGACAAGAGACCCAGTACTTC	CSARPVLSRQETQYF
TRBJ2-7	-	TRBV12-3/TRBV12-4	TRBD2	TGTGCCAGCAGTTCCTTCGGGACGGCGGGGGATCATTACTTC	CASSSFGTAGDHYF
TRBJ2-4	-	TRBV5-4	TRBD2	TGTGCCAGCAGCTTTCGGACTAGCGGGAGGGACATTCAGTACTTC	CASSFRTSGRDIQYF
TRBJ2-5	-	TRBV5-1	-	TGCGCCAGCAGCTCCGTACTCTCTAGCGTGAGGGCGTATTCAGAGACCCAGTACTTC	CASSSVLSSVRAYSETQYF
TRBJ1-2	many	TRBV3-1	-	TGTGCCAGCAGCCAAGATTTGGGACAAATTAACTATGGCTACACCTTC	CASSQDLGQINYGYTF
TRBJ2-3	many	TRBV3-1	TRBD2	TGTGCCAGCAGCCAGGTAGCGGGAAGCACAGATACGCAGTATTTT	CASSQVAGSTDTQYF
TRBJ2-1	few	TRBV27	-	TGTGCCAGCAGTTTAGTGGTCCGTTCCTTCTACAATGAGCAGTTCTTC	CASSLVVRSFYNEQFF
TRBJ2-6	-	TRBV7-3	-	TGTGCCAGCAGCTTAATACCCTCTGGGGCCAACTTCCTGACTTTC	CASSLIPSGANFLTF
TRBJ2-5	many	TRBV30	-	TGTGCCTGGAGTCCCGGGGTACAGACCCAGTACTTC	CAWSPGVQTQYF
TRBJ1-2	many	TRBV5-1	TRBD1	TGCGCCAGCAGCTTGGGACCGGGACAGGGGTCGAGCGGCTACACCTTC	CASSLGPGQGSSGYTF
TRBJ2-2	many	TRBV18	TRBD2	TGTGCCAGCTCACCACCGGATCCAGGACTAGGCACCGGGGAGCTGTTTTTT	CASSPPDPGLGTGELFF
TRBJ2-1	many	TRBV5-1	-	TGCGCCAGCACCCTCGAACCGGGACGGGGGGCCTATGAGCAGTTCTTC	CASTLEPGRGAYEQFF
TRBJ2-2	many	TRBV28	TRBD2	TGTGCCAGCAGTTTGACTAGCGGGAACACCGGGGAGCTGTTTTTT	CASSLTSGNTGELFF
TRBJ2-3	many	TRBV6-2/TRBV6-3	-	TGTGCCAGCAGTTCTAGCGCCCACACAGATACGCAGTATTTT	CASSSSAHTDTQYF
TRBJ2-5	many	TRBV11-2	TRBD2	TGTGCCAGCAGCTTAGGGCCGGGACTAGAAGAGACCCAGTACTTC	CASSLGPGLEETQYF
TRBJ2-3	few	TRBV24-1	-	TGTGCCACCAGTGATCCCGGGAGTTCAGCAGATACGCAGTATTTT	CATSDPGSSADTQYF
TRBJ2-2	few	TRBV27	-	TGTGCCAGCAGTTATGGTTCCGGGGAGCTGTTTTTT	CASSYGSGELFF
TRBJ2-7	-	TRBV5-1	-	TGCGCCAGCAGCCCAAACCCCGGTTTTGGTTACGAGCAGTACTTC	CASSPNPGFGYEQYF
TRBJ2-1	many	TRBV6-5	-	TGTGCCAGCAGTTACACTAGTCCGAATGAGCAGTTCTTC	CASSYTSPNEQFF
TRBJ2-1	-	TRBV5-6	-	TGTGCCAGCAGCTTACAAGGGCTAGCATCAAATGAGCAGTTCTTC	CASSLQGLASNEQFF
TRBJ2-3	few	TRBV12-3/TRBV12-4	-	TGTGCCAGCAGTTTTGTGCTCACAGATACGCAGTATTTT	CASSFVLTDTQYF